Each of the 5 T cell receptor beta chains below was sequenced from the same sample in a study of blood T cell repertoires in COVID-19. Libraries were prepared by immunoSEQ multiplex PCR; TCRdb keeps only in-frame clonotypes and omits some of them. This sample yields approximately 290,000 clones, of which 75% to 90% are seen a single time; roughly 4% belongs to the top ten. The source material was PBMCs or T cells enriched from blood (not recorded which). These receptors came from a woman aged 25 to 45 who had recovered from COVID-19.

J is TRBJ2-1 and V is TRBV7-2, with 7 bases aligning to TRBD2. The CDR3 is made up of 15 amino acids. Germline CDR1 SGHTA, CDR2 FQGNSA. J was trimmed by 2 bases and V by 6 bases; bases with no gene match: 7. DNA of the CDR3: TGTGCCAGCAGTTCTGACCTAGCGGCCTACAATGAGCAGTTCTTC. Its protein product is CASSSDLAAYNEQFF.

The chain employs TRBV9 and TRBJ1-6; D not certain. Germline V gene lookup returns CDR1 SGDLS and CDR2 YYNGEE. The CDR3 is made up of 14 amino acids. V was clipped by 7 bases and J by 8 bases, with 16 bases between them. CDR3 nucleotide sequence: TGTGCCAGCTCCGGTTCCGGCCGGGATTCACCCCTCCACTTT. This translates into CASSGSGRDSPLHF.

The CDR3 reads CASSFGRNTEAFF. CDR3 in DNA: TGTGCCAGCAGCTTTGGGCGGAACACTGAAGCTTTCTTT. The chain has TRBV5-5 and TRBJ1-1; D gene uncertain. The V end lost 2 bases, the J end lost 1 base, and 6 bases lay between the germline ends. This CDR3 has 13 amino acids. Per the germline V gene, CDR1 is SGHKS and CDR2 is YYEKEE (reference sequence).

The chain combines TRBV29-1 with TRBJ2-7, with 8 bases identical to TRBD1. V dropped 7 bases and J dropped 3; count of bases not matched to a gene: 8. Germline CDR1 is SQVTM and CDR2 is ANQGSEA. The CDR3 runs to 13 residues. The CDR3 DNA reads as TGCAGCGCTCTGACAGGGGTGGGCTACGAGCAGTACTTC. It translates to CSALTGVGYEQYF.

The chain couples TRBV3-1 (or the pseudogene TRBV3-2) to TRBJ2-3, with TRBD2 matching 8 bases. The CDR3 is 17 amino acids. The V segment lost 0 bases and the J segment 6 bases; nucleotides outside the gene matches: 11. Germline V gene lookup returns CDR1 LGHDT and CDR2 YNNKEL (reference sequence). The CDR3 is CASSQEGRGDARDTQYF. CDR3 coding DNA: TGTGCCAGCAGCCAAGAAGGGCGGGGGGACGCCCGGGATACGCAGTATTTT.